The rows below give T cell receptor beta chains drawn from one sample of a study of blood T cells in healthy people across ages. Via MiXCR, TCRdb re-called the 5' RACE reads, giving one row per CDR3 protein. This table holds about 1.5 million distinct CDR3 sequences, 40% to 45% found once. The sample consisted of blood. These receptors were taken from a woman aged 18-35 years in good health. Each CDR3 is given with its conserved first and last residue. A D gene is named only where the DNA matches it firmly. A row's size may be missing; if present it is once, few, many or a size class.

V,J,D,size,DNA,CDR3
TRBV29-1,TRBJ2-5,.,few,TGCAGCGCCGGTTACGCCGGGGAGACCCAGTACTTC,CSAGYAGETQYF
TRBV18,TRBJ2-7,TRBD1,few,TGTGCCTCCTCCTTCCCTGAGCGGACAGGGTTATCCTACGAGCAGTACTTC,CASSFPERTGLSYEQYF
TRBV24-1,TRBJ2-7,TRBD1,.,TGTGCCACCAGTGACCCACAGGGGGTCTACAATGAGCAGTACTTC,CATSDPQGVYNEQYF
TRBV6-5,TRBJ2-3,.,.,TGTGCCAGCAGTTACACGGGCAGTTTCACAGATACGCAGTATTTT,CASSYTGSFTDTQYF
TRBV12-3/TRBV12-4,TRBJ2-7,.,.,TGTGCCAGCAGTTTAGCCACGCCGGGAACACAGCAGTACTTC,CASSLATPGTQQYF
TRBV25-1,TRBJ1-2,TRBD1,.,TGTGCCAGCCAACAGGGGACGGGTTCTGGCTACACCTTC,CASQQGTGSGYTF
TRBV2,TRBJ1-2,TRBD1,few,TGTGCCAGCAGACCCGGACAGGGAGCGGCATATGGCTACACCTTC,CASRPGQGAAYGYTF
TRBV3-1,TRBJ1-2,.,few,TGTGCCAGCAGCCAAGAGTGGGGGCAAGGCTACACCTTC,CASSQEWGQGYTF
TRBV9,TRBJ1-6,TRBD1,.,TGTGCCAGCAGTGACGACGACAGGGGCGCCTTTAATTCACCCCTCCACTTT,CASSDDDRGAFNSPLHF
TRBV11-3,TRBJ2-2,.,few,TGTGCCAGCAGCTTAGGCTTCACCGGGGAGCTGTTTTTT,CASSLGFTGELFF
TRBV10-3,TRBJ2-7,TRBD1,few,TGTGCCATCAACCCGGGACAGAGTTACGAGCAGTACTTC,CAINPGQSYEQYF
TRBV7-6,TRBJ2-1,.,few,TGTGCCAGCAGCGAACCTTATTCCCGGGACAATGAGCAGTTCTTC,CASSEPYSRDNEQFF
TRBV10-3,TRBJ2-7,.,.,TGTGCCATCAGTGAGTCAGGAGGGATCTCCTACGAGCAGTACTTC,CAISESGGISYEQYF
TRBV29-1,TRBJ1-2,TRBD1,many,TGCAGCGTCCACGACAGGGTTGGGGTTGAAGGCTACACCTTC,CSVHDRVGVEGYTF
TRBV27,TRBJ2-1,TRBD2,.,TGTGCCAGCAGTTTATGGCCAGCGGGAGCCTACAATGAGCAGTTCTTC,CASSLWPAGAYNEQFF
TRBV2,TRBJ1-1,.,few,TGTGCCAGTTTCACAGGGTATCGGAATACTGAAGCTTTCTTT,CASFTGYRNTEAFF
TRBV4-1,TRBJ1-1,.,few,TGCGCCAGCAGTTATTCCGGGCTGATGAACACTGAAGCTTTCTTT,CASSYSGLMNTEAFF
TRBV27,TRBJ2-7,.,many,TGTGCCAGCAGTTCCCCAGGGGGGACTTCCTCCTACGAGCAGTACTTC,CASSSPGGTSSYEQYF
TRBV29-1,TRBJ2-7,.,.,TGCAGCGTTGAAGATTCAGGATGGACGGGATACAATGAGCAGTACTTC,CSVEDSGWTGYNEQYF
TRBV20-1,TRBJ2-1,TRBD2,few,TGCAGTGCTAGAGCTTTTCTTACGCTAGCGGGAGGTTACAATGAGCAGTTCTTC,CSARAFLTLAGGYNEQFF
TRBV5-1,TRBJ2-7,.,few,TGCGCCAGCAGCCCTGGAGACCGAGCTAAAGAGCAGTACTTC,CASSPGDRAKEQYF
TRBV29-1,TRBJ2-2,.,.,TGCAGCGTTGAAGAGGAACAGGGAGCCGGGGAGCTGTTTTTT,CSVEEEQGAGELFF
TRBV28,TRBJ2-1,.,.,TGTGCCAGCAGTTTACAGGGGGGGGGTGAGCAGTTCTTC,CASSLQGGGEQFF
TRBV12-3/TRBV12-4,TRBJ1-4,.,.,TGTGCCAGCAGTTTGGAAGGTAGTAGTGAAAAACTGTTTTTT,CASSLEGSSEKLFF
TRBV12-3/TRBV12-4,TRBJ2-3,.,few,TGTGCCAGCACCGCCGAAACCTTGACCACAGATACGCAGTATTTT,CASTAETLTTDTQYF
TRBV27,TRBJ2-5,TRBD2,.,TGTGCCAGCAAAACTAGCGCCAACAATGAGCAGTACTTC,CASKTSANNEQYF
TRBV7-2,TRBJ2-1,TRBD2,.,TGTGCCAGCAGCCGATGGACTAGCGGAGGAGATGAGCAGTTCTTC,CASSRWTSGGDEQFF
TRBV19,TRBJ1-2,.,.,TGTGCCAGTAGTATTAGCGTTAACTATGGCTACACCTTC,CASSISVNYGYTF
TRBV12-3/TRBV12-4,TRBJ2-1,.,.,TGTGCCAGCAGTTTTAGACAGACAGGCAATGAGCAGTTCTTC,CASSFRQTGNEQFF
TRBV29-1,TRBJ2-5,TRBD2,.,TGCAGCGCGCTAGCGGGAGTGAGTAATGAGCAGTACTTC,CSALAGVSNEQYF
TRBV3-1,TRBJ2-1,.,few,TGTGCCAGCAGCCGTAGGGGGGCTTACGATGAGCAGTTCTTC,CASSRRGAYDEQFF
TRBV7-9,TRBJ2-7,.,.,TGTGCCAGCAGCCTACGTACTAGCTTCGAGCAGTACTTC,CASSLRTSFEQYF
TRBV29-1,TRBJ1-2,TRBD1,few,TGCAGCGTTGAAGATTTAGGGGGCGCGGTCTATGGCTACACCTTC,CSVEDLGGAVYGYTF
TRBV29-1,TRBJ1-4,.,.,TGCAGCGTTGATCAGGGTCGTGAAAAACTGTTTTTT,CSVDQGREKLFF
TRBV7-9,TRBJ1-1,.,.,TGTGCCAGCAGCTCGTCCTTGAATCTTGAAGCTTTCTTT,CASSSSLNLEAFF
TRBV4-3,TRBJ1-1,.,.,TGCGCCAGCAGCCAGGGTCACTTAGGGGGTGGCACTGAAGCTTTCTTT,CASSQGHLGGGTEAFF
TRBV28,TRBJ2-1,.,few,TGTGCCAGCAGTTTTCGGGGGACCCTTCACAATGAGCAGTTCTTC,CASSFRGTLHNEQFF
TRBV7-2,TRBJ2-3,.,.,TGTGCCAGCAGCCCAAGACTAGTTTATACGCAGTATTTT,CASSPRLVYTQYF
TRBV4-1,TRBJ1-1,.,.,TGCGCCAGCAGCCAAGTTTGGGAGACTGAAGCTTTCTTT,CASSQVWETEAFF
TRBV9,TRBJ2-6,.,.,TGTGCCAGCAGCGTAGGGGGCAGCAACTCTGGGGCCAACGTCCTGACTTTC,CASSVGGSNSGANVLTF
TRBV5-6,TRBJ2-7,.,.,TGTGCCAGCAGTTTAGGACAGACCACCTACGAGCAGTACTTC,CASSLGQTTYEQYF
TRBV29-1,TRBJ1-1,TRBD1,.,TGCAGCGTTCAGGGGACAGGGGGCATGAGCACTGAAGCTTTCTTT,CSVQGTGGMSTEAFF
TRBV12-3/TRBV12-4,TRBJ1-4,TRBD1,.,TGTGCCAGCAGCAGGACAGGATTAACTAATGAAAAACTGTTTTTT,CASSRTGLTNEKLFF
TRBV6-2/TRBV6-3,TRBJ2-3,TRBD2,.,TGTGCCAGCAGTTACTCCGGACTAGCGTCGGATACGCAGTATTTT,CASSYSGLASDTQYF
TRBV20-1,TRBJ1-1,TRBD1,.,TGCAGTGCTACAAAACAGGGGACTGAAGCTTTCTTT,CSATKQGTEAFF
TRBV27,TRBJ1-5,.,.,TGTGCCAGCAGTTTAGGGCCAGCTCTCAATCAGCCCCAGCATTTT,CASSLGPALNQPQHF
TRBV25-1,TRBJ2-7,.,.,TGTGCCAGCAGTGAATATGCGCCATGGGGCGACGAGCAGTACTTC,CASSEYAPWGDEQYF
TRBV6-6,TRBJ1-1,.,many,TGTGCCAGCAGTTACGTGAACACTGAAGCTTTCTTT,CASSYVNTEAFF
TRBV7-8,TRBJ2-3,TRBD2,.,TGTGCCAGCAGCTTGACCGGGGGTCTAGCGGGCACAGATACGCAGTATTTT,CASSLTGGLAGTDTQYF
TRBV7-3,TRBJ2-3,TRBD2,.,TGTGCCAGCAGCTTAACGGGAGGGCCATTAGATACGCAGTATTTT,CASSLTGGPLDTQYF
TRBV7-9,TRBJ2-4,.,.,TGTGCCAGCAGCACACCGGGGGCAAACATTCAGTACTTC,CASSTPGANIQYF
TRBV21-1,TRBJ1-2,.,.,TGTGCCAGCAGCATGCGGGGACCCATTGGGTACGGCTACACCTTC,CASSMRGPIGYGYTF
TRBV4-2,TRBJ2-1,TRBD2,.,TGTGCCAGCAGCCAAGATCAAGGGACTAGATCCTTCTTC,CASSQDQGTRSFF
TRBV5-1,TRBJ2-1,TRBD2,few,TGCGCCAGCAGCTCTGGACTAGCGGGAGTTGGAGTGCATGAGCAGTTCTTC,CASSSGLAGVGVHEQFF
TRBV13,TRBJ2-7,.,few,TGTGCCAGCAGCCCAAGCCTTGGGGGGTACGAGCAGTACTTC,CASSPSLGGYEQYF
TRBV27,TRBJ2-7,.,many,TGTGCCAGCAGTCTCGGCCCCGCTCAGTACTTC,CASSLGPAQYF
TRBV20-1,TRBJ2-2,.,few,TGCAGTGCTAGAGATGGTAGGGGTCGGTCCGGGGAGCTGTTTTTT,CSARDGRGRSGELFF
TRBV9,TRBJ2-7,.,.,TGTGCCAGCAGCGTAGGTCCGGCAACCGAGCAGTACTTC,CASSVGPATEQYF